Presented here are 16 T cell receptor beta chains from one specimen sequenced in a study of cytomegalovirus exposure and HLA in healthy donors. Primers: 60 Vbeta forward and 13 Jbeta reverse. Repertoires were generated with immunoSEQ multiplex PCR, while TCRdb's copy carries only in-frame clones and drops some. The profile shows some 150,000 clones, 60% to 85% of them singletons. Material for sequencing was PBMCs. These receptors were obtained from a man between 18 and 29 years old in good health and CMV-seronegative.

The chain has TRBV5-4 and TRBJ1-1; 7 nucleotides line up with TRBD1. CDR3 size: 15 residues. Looked up from germline, CDR1 is SGHNT and CDR2 is YYREEE (reference sequence). The ends lost 0 bases at V and 1 base at J; junction bases unmatched: 3. CDR3 nucleotides: TGTGCCAGCAGCTTGGGGGCAGGGGGGAACACTGAAGCTTTCTTT. Amino acids: CASSLGAGGNTEAFF.

This clone turned up a few times. The chain uses TRBV19 and TRBJ2-7; 8 nucleotides agree with TRBD2. J lost 2 bases, V lost 1 base, and 1 base had no gene match. The CDR3 has 14 amino acids. Germline V gene sequence: CDR1 LNHDA, CDR2 SQIVND (reference sequence). CDR3 protein: CASSIAGGPYEQYF. The CDR3 DNA reads TGTGCCAGTAGTATAGCGGGGGGGCCCTACGAGCAGTACTTC.

This chain uses TRBV19 with TRBJ2-3; 8 bases align to TRBD1. Germline assignment: CDR1 LNHDA and CDR2 SQIVND (reference sequence). The CDR3 length is 15 residues. Trimming cost V 6 bases and J 0 bases; bases outside gene matches: 5. The CDR3 DNA reads as TGTGCCAGTAGCCTCGGGACAGGCAGCACAGATACGCAGTATTTT. Residues: CASSLGTGSTDTQYF.

V gene TRBV2 combines with J gene TRBJ1-5; TRBD1 is a possible D gene (6 bases). V lost 4 bases to trimming and J lost 5 bases, with 18 bases between them. The length of the CDR3 is 16 residues. Germline V gives CDR1 SNHLY, CDR2 FYNNEI. The CDR3 reads CASSGDLGAGHQPQHF. Written as DNA, the CDR3 is TGTGCCAGCAGTGGGGATTTGGGGGCAGGTCATCAGCCCCAGCATTTT.

The CDR3 nucleotides are TGCGCCAGCAGGGGGGACTTGAACACTGAAGCTTTCTTT. It translates to CASRGDLNTEAFF. The chain has TRBV10-1 and TRBJ1-1, with a weak D call TRBD1 (5 bases). The CDR3 has 13 residues. CDR1 and CDR2 (germline): WNHNN, SYGVQD (reference sequence). V was shortened by 6 bases and J by 0 bases, with 8 bases between the two germline ends.

This clone was seen only once. This chain links TRBV30 with TRBJ2-1; 7 bases align to TRBD1. The CDR3 is 15 residues long. The ends lost 0 bases at V and 4 bases at J; junction bases unmatched: 6. The V gene's germline CDR1 is GTSNPN and CDR2 SVGIG (reference sequence). In DNA, the CDR3 is TGTGCCTGGAGTGTATCCGGACAGGTATACAATGAGCAGTTCTTC. Its protein product is CAWSVSGQVYNEQFF.

The rearrangement uses TRBV5-6 and TRBJ2-7, with D uncertain. In germline, CDR1 is SGHDT, CDR2 YYEEEE. Trimming left V 4 bases short and J 2 bases short, with 10 bases between. There are 13 residues in the CDR3. Written as DNA, the CDR3 is TGTGCCAGCAGCCTAAGAGGAGCCTACGAGCAGTACTTC. As protein: CASSLRGAYEQYF.

The chain uses TRBV5-1 and TRBJ1-1, with TRBD1 identical over 7 bases. Losses at the gene ends were 0 bases for V and 3 bases for J; bases not matched to a gene: 2. CDR1 is SGHRS and CDR2 is YFSETQ in the germline V gene. The CDR3 is 14 residues long. CDR3 in amino acids: CASSLAGGYTEAFF. The CDR3 nucleotides read TGCGCCAGCAGCTTGGCAGGGGGGTACACTGAAGCTTTCTTT. The full variable domain, rest sourced from reference TRBV5-1 and TRBJ1-1, is KAGVTQTPRYLIKTRGQQVTLSCSPISGHRSVSWYQQTPGQGLQFLFEYFSETQRNKGNFPGRFSGRQFSNSRSEMNVSTLELGDSALYLCASSLAGGYTEAFFGQGTRLTVV.

The chain combines TRBV6-5 with TRBJ1-2; D is perhaps TRBD1 (5 bases). V lost 5 bases, J lost 7 bases, and 20 bases lay in between. The CDR3 covers 15 residues. From germline, CDR1 is MNHEY and CDR2 SVGAGI. In DNA, the CDR3 is TGTGCCAGCAGTGGCGGTGCAGGGTTTATGGCTGGCTACACCTTC. Translation gives CASSGGAGFMAGYTF.

This clone has a handful of counts. The gene calls are TRBV2 and TRBJ2-7, with D tentatively TRBD2 (5 bases). The CDR3 is 14 residues long. The germline CDR1 and CDR2 sequences are SNHLY and FYNNEI. Trimming shortened V by 3 bases and J by 7 bases, and 16 bases separated the two germline ends. CDR3 DNA: TGTGCCAGCAGTGATATCTTAGGAGAGCGGGAGCAGTACTTC. As protein: CASSDILGEREQYF.

Only a few counts were recorded for this clone. The chain employs TRBV6-6 and TRBJ1-1; 7 bases fit TRBD1. The germline V gene encodes CDR1 MNHNY and CDR2 SVGAGI (reference sequence). J was trimmed by 0 bases and V by 0 bases; bases with no gene match: 4. The CDR3 extends over 16 amino acids. The CDR3 region has the DNA TGTGCCAGCAGTTACTCGGGGGACAGCATGAACACTGAAGCTTTCTTT. Encoded protein: CASSYSGDSMNTEAFF.

This clone has only a few counts. The chain employs TRBV5-6 and TRBJ1-1; the D is unclear. The CDR3 has 16 residues. Trimming took 1 base from V and 3 from J, leaving 16 bases between them. The germline CDR1 and CDR2 sequences are SGHDT and YYEEEE. The CDR3 loop reads CASSLLHGRWDTEAFF. The CDR3, as DNA: TGTGCCAGCAGCTTGTTGCATGGGAGGTGGGACACTGAAGCTTTCTTT.

The chain couples TRBV5-6 to TRBJ1-6; D uncertain. This CDR3 is 17 amino acids long. Trimming took 0 bases from V and 5 from J, leaving 15 bases between them. CDR1 is SGHDT and CDR2 is YYEEEE in the germline V gene. CDR3 bases: TGTGCCAGCAGCTTGGGGGCGGGAGTAGTCGATAATTCACCCCTCCACTTT. Protein: CASSLGAGVVDNSPLHF. Full variable domain (missing parts from reference TRBV5-6 and TRBJ1-6): DAGVTQSPTHLIKTRGQQVTLRCSPKSGHDTVSWYQQALGQGPQFIFQYYEEEERQRGNFPDRFSGHQFPNYSSELNVNALLLGDSALYLCASSLGAGVVDNSPLHFGNGTRLTVT.

The V call is TRBV4-2, the J call TRBJ2-6; 9 bases map to TRBD1. The V gene end was trimmed by 0 bases and the J gene end by 0 bases; junction bases not matched to a gene: 0. The CDR3 runs 17 residues. CDR1 LGHNA and CDR2 YNFKEQ come from the germline V gene. CDR3 residues: CASSQETGGSGANVLTF. In nucleotides, the CDR3 is TGTGCCAGCAGCCAAGAGACAGGGGGCTCTGGGGCCAACGTCCTGACTTTC.

J is TRBJ2-3 and V is TRBV11-3; the match to TRBD2 covers 7 bases. Germline V CDR1 and CDR2: SGHNT, YENEEA. V was clipped by 3 bases and J by 6 bases; unmatched bases: 6. The CDR3 loop spans 14 amino acids. The CDR3 loop is CASSLRLAGDTQYF. The DNA of the CDR3 is TGTGCCAGCAGCTTGCGACTAGCTGGGGATACGCAGTATTTT.

The CDR3 reads CASSSGQGADEKLFF. Here the CDR3 DNA reads TGTGCCAGCAGCTCGGGACAGGGGGCAGATGAAAAACTGTTTTTT. The V call is TRBV5-8, the J call TRBJ1-4; 12 bases map to TRBD1. The V gene's germline CDR1 is SGHTS and CDR2 YDEGEE. There are 15 residues in the CDR3. The ends lost 3 bases at V and 6 bases at J; junction bases unmatched: 3.